Listed here are 19 T cell receptor beta chains from one sample, sequenced in a study of T cell responses to AZD1222 COVID-19 vaccine. The table came from immunoSEQ multiplex PCR; TCRdb's copy has only in-frame clones and leaves some out. The data contain about 130,000 clones, 91% of them singletons. The sequencing used peripheral blood, collected on day 0 of AZD1222 vaccination. The receptors originated from an adult in good health.

This clone occurred once. The V and J genes are TRBV13 and TRBJ1-5; D not certain. Trimming removed 0 bases at V and 3 bases at J, with 3 bases between. The CDR3 consists of 13 residues. Germline CDR1 PRHDT, CDR2 FYEKMQ (reference sequence). CDR3 DNA: TGTGCCAGCAGCTTAGGACTCAATCAGCCCCAGCATTTT. Its protein is CASSLGLNQPQHF. Combining the CDR3 with reference TRBV13 and TRBJ1-5 gives the whole variable domain AAGVIQSPRHLIKEKRETATLKCYPIPRHDTVYWYQQGPGQDPQFLISFYEKMQSDKGSIPDRFSAQQFSDYHSELNMSSLELGDSALYFCASSLGLNQPQHFGDGTRLSIL.

Comments on this clone: The identical CDR3 is also encoded by other nucleotide sequences in the sample. The V call is TRBV2, the J call TRBJ1-2, with no clear D. The V gene's germline CDR1 is SNHLY and CDR2 FYNNEI. This CDR3 has 13 residues. V was cut by 6 bases and J by 0 bases, with 8 bases left in between. The CDR3 spells CASSGGANYGYTF. The CDR3 bases are TGTGCCAGCAGCGGCGGAGCTAACTATGGCTACACCTTC.

The V and J genes are TRBV14 and TRBJ2-5; TRBD1 might be the D (6 bases). This CDR3 is built from 15 residues. Germline values: CDR1 SGHDN, CDR2 FVKESK. V dropped 1 base and J dropped 7 bases, with 16 bases sitting between them. The CDR3 nucleotides read TGTGCCAGCAGCCAAGGGACAGCGTCAAGAGGGACCCAGTACTTC. Its translation: CASSQGTASRGTQYF.

The chain carries TRBV10-3 and TRBJ1-1; the match to TRBD1 covers 10 bases. CDR3 length equals 13 residues. Germline V lookup: CDR1 ENHRY, CDR2 SYGVKD. Unmatched junction bases numbered 6, after V lost 11 bases and J lost 3 bases. The CDR3 reads CAARDRGDTEAFF. The DNA of the CDR3 is TGTGCCGCCCGGGACAGGGGTGACACTGAAGCTTTCTTT.

V gene TRBV10-1 combines with J gene TRBJ2-3; D is uncertain. Germline CDR1 is WNHNN and CDR2 is SYGVQD (reference sequence). Trimming removed 0 bases at V and 2 bases at J, with 6 bases between. The CDR3 has 14 amino acids. CDR3 sequence reads: CASSESIYTDTQYF. The CDR3 nucleotides are TGCGCCAGCAGTGAGTCCATCTACACAGATACGCAGTATTTT.

The genes are TRBV19 and TRBJ2-3, with unresolved D. The V and J ends lost 11 bases and 9 bases respectively, with 18 bases between them. The CDR3 covers 12 residues. CDR1 and CDR2 (germline): LNHDA, SQIVND (reference sequence). The CDR3 DNA sequence: TGTGCCGTTCAAAAGGAGCGAGGCACGCAGTATTTT. Its translation is CAVQKERGTQYF.

V usage is TRBV10-3 and J usage is TRBJ1-2; unclear D gene. The V end lost 2 bases, the J end lost 8 bases, and 9 bases lay between the germline ends. Germline values: CDR1 ENHRY, CDR2 SYGVKD. This CDR3 region has 12 residues. This chain's CDR3 is CAISEVIYGYTF. In DNA form, the CDR3 reads TGTGCCATCAGTGAGGTCATCTACGGCTACACCTTC.

The V and J genes are TRBV9 and TRBJ2-7; TRBD1 might be the D (6 bases). V lost 2 bases and J lost 1, with 13 bases in between. From germline, CDR1 is SGDLS and CDR2 YYNGEE. This CDR3 is 15 amino acids long. Here the CDR3 DNA reads TGTGCCAGCAGCGTCGGGACAACAATTTCCTACGAGCAGTACTTC. This gives the protein CASSVGTTISYEQYF. The entire variable domain, with the rest obtained from reference TRBV9 and TRBJ2-7, is as follows: DSGVTQTPKHLITATGQRVTLRCSPRSGDLSVYWYQQSLDQGLQFLIQYYNGEERAKGNILERFSAQQFPDLHSELNLSSLELGDSALYFCASSVGTTISYEQYFGPGTRLTVT.

This chain uses TRBV3-1 (or the pseudogene TRBV3-2) with TRBJ1-2, with unresolved D. The CDR3 loop spans 14 amino acids. Germline V gene sequence: CDR1 LGHDT, CDR2 YNNKEL (reference sequence). The ends were cut back, 0 bases at V and 8 bases at J, with 13 bases in the middle. The CDR3 bases are TGTGCCAGCAGCCAAGAAAGGACCCCTCAGGGCTACACCTTC. Encoded protein: CASSQERTPQGYTF.

This clone came up a few times. This chain connects TRBV2 to TRBJ2-7; 9 bases match TRBD2. The CDR3 spans 15 residues. Losses at the gene ends were 4 bases for V and 5 bases for J; bases not matched to a gene: 9. Per the germline V gene, CDR1 is SNHLY and CDR2 is FYNNEI. CDR3 DNA: TGTGCCAGCAGTGGCGGGGGGGAGCGAGAAGACGAGCAGTACTTC. Protein sequence: CASSGGGEREDEQYF.

V usage is TRBV24-1 and J usage is TRBJ1-1; D may be TRBD1 (6 bases). The ends were cut back, 7 bases at V and 3 bases at J, with 14 bases in the middle. CDR1 KGHDR and CDR2 SFDVKD come from the germline V gene. The CDR3 runs to 14 residues. The CDR3 spells CATRKGGSDTEAFF. The CDR3 DNA reads TGTGCCACCAGGAAGGGGGGGTCGGACACTGAAGCTTTCTTT.

The V call is TRBV11-2, the J call TRBJ2-1; 10 bases match TRBD2. Trimming cost V 3 bases and J 3 bases; bases outside gene matches: 2. Per germline, CDR1 SGHAT and CDR2 FQNNGV. The CDR3 is 15 amino acids. In DNA, the CDR3 is TGTGCCAGCAGCTTCCAGCGGGAGGGCTACAATGAGCAGTTCTTC. Translated: CASSFQREGYNEQFF.

This rearrangement joins TRBV19 to TRBJ2-3; D gene ambiguous. With 5 bases removed from V and 0 bases from J, the gap between germline ends came to 12 bases. CDR3 size: 15 residues. The germline V gene has CDR1 LNHDA and CDR2 SQIVND (reference sequence). The CDR3 sequence is CASSGSGLSTDTQYF. In nucleotides, the CDR3 is TGTGCCAGTAGTGGATCGGGTCTTAGCACAGATACGCAGTATTTT.

The gene calls are TRBV4-1 and TRBJ1-3; no clear D gene. Germline V lookup: CDR1 MGHRA, CDR2 YSYEKL. Trimming cost V 1 base and J 4 bases, with 11 bases left between them. The CDR3 totals 15 residues. The CDR3 protein is CASSQAQTTGNTIYF. CDR3 in DNA: TGCGCCAGCAGCCAAGCTCAAACGACAGGAAACACCATATATTTT.

The chain employs TRBV14 and TRBJ1-5, with 7 bases aligning to TRBD1. The trim removed 3 bases at V and 1 base at J, leaving 12 bases unmatched. The CDR3 length is 18 residues. Germline assignment: CDR1 SGHDN and CDR2 FVKESK. This CDR3 reads CASSHLEQGKGSNQPQHF. In DNA form, the CDR3 reads TGTGCCAGCAGCCACCTTGAACAGGGGAAAGGGAGCAATCAGCCCCAGCATTTT.

The chain joins TRBV6-2 or TRBV6-3 to TRBJ2-7, with 9 bases matching TRBD1. Unmatched junction bases numbered 7, after V lost 5 bases and J lost 2 bases. CDR1 and CDR2 from the germline V gene are MNHEY and SVGEGT. This CDR3 is built from 15 residues. The CDR3 bases are TGTGCCAGCAGTAACCGGGACAGGGATCCCTACGAGCAGTACTTC. It translates to CASSNRDRDPYEQYF.

The CDR3 DNA follows: TGTGCCAGCAGGACGGGAATTTACGAGCAGTACTTC. Translating it yields CASRTGIYEQYF. The genes are TRBV27 and TRBJ2-7, with D perhaps TRBD2 (5 bases). Germline lookup yields CDR1 MNHEY and CDR2 SMNVEV (reference sequence). The V end was cut by 6 bases, the J end by 4 bases, with 10 bases between. The CDR3 has 12 residues.

V gene TRBV10-3 combines with J gene TRBJ1-2; D ambiguous. Germline CDR1 and CDR2: ENHRY and SYGVKD. The CDR3 loop spans 14 amino acids. Trimming cost V 6 bases and J 3 bases, with 14 bases left between them. CDR3 loop: CAISGGDTDYGYTF. As DNA, the CDR3 is TGTGCCATCAGCGGCGGAGACACCGACTATGGCTACACCTTC.

The rearrangement links TRBV12-3 or TRBV12-4 to TRBJ2-7; D is unresolved. Trimming shortened V by 1 base and J by 4 bases, and 8 bases separated the two germline ends. The CDR3 loop spans 13 amino acids. The CDR3 spells CASSLETPYEQYF. As DNA, the CDR3 is TGTGCCAGCAGTTTAGAGACCCCGTACGAGCAGTACTTC.